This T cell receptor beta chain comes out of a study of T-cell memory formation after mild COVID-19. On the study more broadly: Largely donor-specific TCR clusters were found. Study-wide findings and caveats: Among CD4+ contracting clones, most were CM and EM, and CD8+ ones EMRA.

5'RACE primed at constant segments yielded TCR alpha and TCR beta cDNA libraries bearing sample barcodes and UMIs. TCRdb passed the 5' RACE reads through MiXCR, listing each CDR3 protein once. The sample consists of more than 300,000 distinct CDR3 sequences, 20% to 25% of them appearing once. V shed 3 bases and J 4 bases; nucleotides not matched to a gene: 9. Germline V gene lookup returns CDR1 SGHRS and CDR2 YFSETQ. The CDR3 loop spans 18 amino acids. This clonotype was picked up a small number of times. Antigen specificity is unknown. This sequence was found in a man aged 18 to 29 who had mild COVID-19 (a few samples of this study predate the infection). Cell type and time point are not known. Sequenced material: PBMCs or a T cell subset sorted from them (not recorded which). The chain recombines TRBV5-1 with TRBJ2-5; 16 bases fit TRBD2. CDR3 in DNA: TGCGCCAGCAGCTACACCGGGACTAGCGGGGGGGCCGGAGAGACCCAGTACTTC. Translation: CASSYTGTSGGAGETQYF.